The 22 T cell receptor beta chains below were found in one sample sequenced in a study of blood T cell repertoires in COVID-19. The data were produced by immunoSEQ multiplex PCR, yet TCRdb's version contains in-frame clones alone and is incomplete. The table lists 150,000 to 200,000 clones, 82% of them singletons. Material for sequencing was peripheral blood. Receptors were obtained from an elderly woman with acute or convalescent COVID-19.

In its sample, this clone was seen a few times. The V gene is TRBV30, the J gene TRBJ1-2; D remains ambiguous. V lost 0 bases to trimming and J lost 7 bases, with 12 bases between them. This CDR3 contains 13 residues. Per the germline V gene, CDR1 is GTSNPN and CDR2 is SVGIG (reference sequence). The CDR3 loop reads CAWSVGRLGGYTF. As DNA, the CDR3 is TGTGCCTGGAGTGTAGGCAGGCTCGGTGGCTACACCTTC.

The CDR3 sequence: CASSVIAGGQGELFF. CDR3 sequence (DNA): TGTGCCAGCAGCGTTATAGCGGGAGGGCAAGGGGAGCTGTTTTTT. This sequence joins TRBV9 and TRBJ2-2; 11 nucleotides agree with TRBD2. The germline gives CDR1 SGDLS, CDR2 YYNGEE. With V trimmed by 2 bases and J by 8 bases, 5 bases remained unmatched. This CDR3 spans 15 amino acids.

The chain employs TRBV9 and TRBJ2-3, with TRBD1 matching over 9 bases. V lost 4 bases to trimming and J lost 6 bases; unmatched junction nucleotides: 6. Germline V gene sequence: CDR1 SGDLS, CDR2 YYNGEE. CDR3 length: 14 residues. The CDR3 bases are TGTGCCAGCAGCTCCGGGACAGGGTCCGATACGCAGTATTTT. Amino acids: CASSSGTGSDTQYF.

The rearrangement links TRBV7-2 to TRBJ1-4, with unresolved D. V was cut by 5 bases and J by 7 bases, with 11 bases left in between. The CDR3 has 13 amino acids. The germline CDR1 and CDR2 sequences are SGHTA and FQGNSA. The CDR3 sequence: CASSPGSGEKLFF. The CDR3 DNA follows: TGTGCCAGCAGCCCTGGCTCGGGTGAAAAACTGTTTTTT.

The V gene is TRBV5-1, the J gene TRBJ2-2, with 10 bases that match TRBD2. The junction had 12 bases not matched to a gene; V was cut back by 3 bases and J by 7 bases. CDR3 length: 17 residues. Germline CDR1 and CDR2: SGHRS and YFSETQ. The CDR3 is CASSSGTSARNGGELFF. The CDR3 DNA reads TGCGCCAGCAGCTCCGGGACTAGCGCCCGTAACGGCGGGGAGCTGTTTTTT.

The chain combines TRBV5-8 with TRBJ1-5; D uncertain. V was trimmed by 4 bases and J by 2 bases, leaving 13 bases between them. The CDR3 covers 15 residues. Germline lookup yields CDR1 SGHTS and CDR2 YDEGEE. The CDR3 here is CASSTRMIGNQPQHF. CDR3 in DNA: TGTGCCAGCAGCACGCGGATGATCGGCAATCAGCCCCAGCATTTT.

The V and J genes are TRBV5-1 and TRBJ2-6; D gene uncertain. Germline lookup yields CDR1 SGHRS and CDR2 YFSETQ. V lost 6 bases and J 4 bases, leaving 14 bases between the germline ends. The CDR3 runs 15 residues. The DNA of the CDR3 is TGCGCCAGCAACCCGATAGCCTCCGGGGCCAACGTCCTGACTTTC. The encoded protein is CASNPIASGANVLTF. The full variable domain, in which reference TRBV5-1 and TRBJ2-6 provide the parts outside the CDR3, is KAGVTQTPRYLIKTRGQQVTLSCSPISGHRSVSWYQQTPGQGLQFLFEYFSETQRNKGNFPGRFSGRQFSNSRSEMNVSTLELGDSALYLCASNPIASGANVLTFGAGSRLTVL.

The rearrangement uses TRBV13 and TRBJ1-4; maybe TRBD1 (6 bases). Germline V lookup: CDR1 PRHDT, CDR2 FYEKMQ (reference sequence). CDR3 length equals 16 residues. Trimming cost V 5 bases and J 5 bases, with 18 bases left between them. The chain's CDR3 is CASSLQTGSGNEKLFF. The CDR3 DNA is TGTGCCAGCAGCCTTCAAACAGGGTCGGGGAATGAAAAACTGTTTTTT.

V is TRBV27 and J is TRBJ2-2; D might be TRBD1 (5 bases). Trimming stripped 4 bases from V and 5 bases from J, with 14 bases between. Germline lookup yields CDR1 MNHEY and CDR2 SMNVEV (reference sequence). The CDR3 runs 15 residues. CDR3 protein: CASSWVQARTGELFF. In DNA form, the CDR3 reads TGTGCCAGCAGTTGGGTACAGGCGAGGACCGGGGAGCTGTTTTTT.

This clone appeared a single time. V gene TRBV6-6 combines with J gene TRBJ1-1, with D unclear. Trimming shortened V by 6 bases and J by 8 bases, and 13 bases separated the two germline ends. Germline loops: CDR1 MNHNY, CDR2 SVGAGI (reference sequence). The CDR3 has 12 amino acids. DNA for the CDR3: TGTGCCAGCAGAGCGACCGAAGGCGAAGCTTTCTTT. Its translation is CASRATEGEAFF.

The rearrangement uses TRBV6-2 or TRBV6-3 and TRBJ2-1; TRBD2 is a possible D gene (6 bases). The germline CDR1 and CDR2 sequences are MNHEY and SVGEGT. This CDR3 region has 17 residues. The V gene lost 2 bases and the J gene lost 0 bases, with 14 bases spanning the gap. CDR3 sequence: CASSYNLGGTSYNEQFF. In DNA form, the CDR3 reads TGTGCCAGCAGTTACAATCTGGGCGGGACCTCCTACAATGAGCAGTTCTTC.

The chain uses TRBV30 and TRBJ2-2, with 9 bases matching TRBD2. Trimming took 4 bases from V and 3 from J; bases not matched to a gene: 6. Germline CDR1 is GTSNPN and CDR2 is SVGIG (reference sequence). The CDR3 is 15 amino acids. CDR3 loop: CAWMGSGSYTGELFF. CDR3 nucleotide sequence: TGTGCCTGGATGGGTAGCGGGAGTTACACCGGGGAGCTGTTTTTT. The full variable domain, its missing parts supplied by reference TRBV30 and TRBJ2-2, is SQTIHQWPATLVQPVGSPLSLECTVEGTSNPNLYWYRQAAGRGLQLLFYSVGIGQISSEVPQNLSASRPQDRQFILSSKKLLLSDSGFYLCAWMGSGSYTGELFFGEGSRLTVL.

The CDR3: CASSFPAGGPVNEQFF. The CDR3 bases are TGTGCCAGCAGTTTCCCAGCGGGAGGGCCGGTCAATGAGCAGTTCTTC. The chain joins TRBV27 to TRBJ2-1; 10 positions agree with TRBD2. This CDR3 spans 16 amino acids. From germline, CDR1 is MNHEY and CDR2 SMNVEV (reference sequence). Trimming removed 3 bases from V and 6 bases from J; junction bases left unmatched: 8.

The CDR3 nucleotides are TGCGCCAGCAGCTTGGACGTAGCGGGATACGGGGAGCTGTTTTTT. Its protein product is CASSLDVAGYGELFF. The rearrangement joins TRBV5-1 to TRBJ2-2, with 8 bases that match TRBD2. This CDR3 contains 15 residues. The J segment lost 7 bases and the V segment lost 0 bases, leaving 5 bases of the junction unmatched. Looked up from germline, CDR1 is SGHRS and CDR2 is YFSETQ.

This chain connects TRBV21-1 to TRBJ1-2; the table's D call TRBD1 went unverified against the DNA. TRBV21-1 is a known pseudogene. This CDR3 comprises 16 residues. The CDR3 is CASSPPSGTGGNGYTF. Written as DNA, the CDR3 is TGTGCCAGCAGCCCACCCTCCGGGACAGGGGGGAATGGCTACACCTTC.

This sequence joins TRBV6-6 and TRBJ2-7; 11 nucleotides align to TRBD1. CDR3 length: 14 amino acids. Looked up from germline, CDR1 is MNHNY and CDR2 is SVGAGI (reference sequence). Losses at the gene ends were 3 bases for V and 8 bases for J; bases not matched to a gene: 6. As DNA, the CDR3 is TGTGCCAGCAGTTATTCCGGGACAGGGGGAAAGCAGTACTTC. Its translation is CASSYSGTGGKQYF.

The CDR3 DNA reads TGTGCCAGCAGTGAACAATCCTATGGCAATCAGCCCCAGCATTTT. Its translation: CASSEQSYGNQPQHF. The chain is built from TRBV6-1 and TRBJ1-5; D not certain. The CDR3 has 15 amino acids. Trimming took 2 bases from V and 2 from J, leaving 10 bases between them. Germline V lookup: CDR1 MNHNS, CDR2 SASEGT.

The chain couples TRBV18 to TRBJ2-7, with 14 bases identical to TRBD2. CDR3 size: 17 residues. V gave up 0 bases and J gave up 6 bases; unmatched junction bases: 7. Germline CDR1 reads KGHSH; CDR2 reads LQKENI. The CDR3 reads CASSPPTSGRAGGEQYF. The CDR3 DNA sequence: TGTGCCAGCTCACCACCGACTAGCGGGAGGGCCGGCGGCGAGCAGTACTTC.

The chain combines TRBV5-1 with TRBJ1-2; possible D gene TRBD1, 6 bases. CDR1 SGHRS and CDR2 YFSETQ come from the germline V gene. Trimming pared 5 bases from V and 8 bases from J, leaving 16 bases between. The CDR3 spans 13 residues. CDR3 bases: TGCGCCAGCAGGGACGATCTGGGGGCCGGCTACACCTTC. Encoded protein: CASRDDLGAGYTF.

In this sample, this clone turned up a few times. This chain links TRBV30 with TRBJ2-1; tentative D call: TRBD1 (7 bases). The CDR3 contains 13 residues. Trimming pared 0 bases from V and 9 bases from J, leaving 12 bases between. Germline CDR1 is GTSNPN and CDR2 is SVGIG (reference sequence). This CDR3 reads CAWSVNRGGEQFF. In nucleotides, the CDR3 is TGTGCCTGGAGTGTCAACAGGGGAGGTGAGCAGTTCTTC.

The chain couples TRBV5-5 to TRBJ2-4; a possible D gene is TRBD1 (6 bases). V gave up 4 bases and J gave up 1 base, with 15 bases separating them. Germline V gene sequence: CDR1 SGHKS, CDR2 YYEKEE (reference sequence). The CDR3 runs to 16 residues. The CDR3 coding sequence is TGTGCCAGCAGCCATTTAGGGCAGGGGGCCAAAAACATTCAGTACTTC. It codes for CASSHLGQGAKNIQYF.

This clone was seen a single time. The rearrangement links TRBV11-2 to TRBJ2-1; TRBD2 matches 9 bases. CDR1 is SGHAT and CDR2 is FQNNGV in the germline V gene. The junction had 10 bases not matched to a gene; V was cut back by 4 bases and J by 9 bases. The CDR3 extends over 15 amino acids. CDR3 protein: CASSSVAGVPGEQFF. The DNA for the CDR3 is TGTGCCAGCAGCTCAGTAGCGGGAGTCCCGGGTGAGCAGTTCTTC.